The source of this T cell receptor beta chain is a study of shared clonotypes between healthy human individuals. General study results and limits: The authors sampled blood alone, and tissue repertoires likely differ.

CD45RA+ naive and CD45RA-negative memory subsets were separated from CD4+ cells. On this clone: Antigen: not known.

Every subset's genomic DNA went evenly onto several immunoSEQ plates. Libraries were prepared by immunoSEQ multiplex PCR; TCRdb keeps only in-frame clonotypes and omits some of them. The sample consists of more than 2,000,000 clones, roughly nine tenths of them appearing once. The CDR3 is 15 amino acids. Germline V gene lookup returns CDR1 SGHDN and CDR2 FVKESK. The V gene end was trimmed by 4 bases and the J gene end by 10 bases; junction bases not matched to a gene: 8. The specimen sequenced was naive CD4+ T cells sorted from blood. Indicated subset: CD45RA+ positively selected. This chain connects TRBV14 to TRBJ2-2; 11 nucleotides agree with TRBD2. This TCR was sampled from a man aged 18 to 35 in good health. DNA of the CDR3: TGTGCCAGCAGCCTGCGGACTAGCGGGCGGGAGGAGCTGTTTTTT. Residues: CASSLRTSGREELFF.